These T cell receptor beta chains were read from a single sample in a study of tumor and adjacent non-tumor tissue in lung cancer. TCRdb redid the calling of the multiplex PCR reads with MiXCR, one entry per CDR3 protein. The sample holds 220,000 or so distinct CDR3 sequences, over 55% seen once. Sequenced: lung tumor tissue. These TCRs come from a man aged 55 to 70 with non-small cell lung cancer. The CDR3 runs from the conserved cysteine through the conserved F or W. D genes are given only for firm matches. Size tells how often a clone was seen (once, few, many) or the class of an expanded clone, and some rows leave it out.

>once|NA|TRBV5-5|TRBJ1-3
CASNLFVNTIYF
TGTGCCAGCAACCTTTTCGTAAACACCATATATTTT
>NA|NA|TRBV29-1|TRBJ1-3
CSVREPGNTIYF
TGCAGCGTGAGAGAGCCTGGAAACACCATATATTTT
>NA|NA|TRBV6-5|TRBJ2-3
CASSCRVGGTDTQFF
TGTGCCAGCAGTTGCAGGGTAGGAGGCACAGATACGCAGTTTTTT
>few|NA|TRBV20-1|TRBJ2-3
CSARLLTETTDAQYF
TGCAGTGCTAGACTGCTAACGGAAACGACAGATGCGCAGTATTTT
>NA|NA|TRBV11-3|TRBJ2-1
CASSSFGGSYNNEQFF
TGTGCCAGCAGCTCGTTCGGGGGATCCTACAACAACGAGCAGTTCTTC
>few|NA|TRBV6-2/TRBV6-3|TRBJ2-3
CASKPWRGITDTQYF
TGTGCCAGCAAACCCTGGAGGGGGATCACAGATACGCAGTATTTT
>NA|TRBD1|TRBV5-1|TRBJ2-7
CASSYRDRGFSNEQYF
TGCGCCAGCAGCTACCGGGACAGGGGTTTCAGCAACGAGCAGTACTTC
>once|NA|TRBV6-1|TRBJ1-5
CASSGDRYGNQPQHF
TGTGCCAGCAGTGGTGACAGGTACGGTAATCAGCCCCAGCATTTT
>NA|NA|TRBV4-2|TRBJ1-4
CASCTEHGEEKLLF
TGTGCCAGCTGCACGGAACATGGAGAGGAAAAACTGTTATTT
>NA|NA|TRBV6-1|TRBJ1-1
CASSFVFSNTEALF
TGTGCCAGCAGTTTTGTTTTCTCGAACACTGAAGCACTCTTT
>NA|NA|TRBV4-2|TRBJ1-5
CASSQASGLGIDTQHF
TGTGCCAGCAGCCAAGCATCGGGACTAGGCATAGATACGCAGCATTTT
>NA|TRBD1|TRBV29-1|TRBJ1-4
CSEPTPSGQGGVNEKLFF
TGCAGCGAACCAACTCCCTCCGGGCAGGGGGGGGTTAATGAAAAACTGTTTTTT
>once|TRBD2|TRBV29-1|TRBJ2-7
CGVEDRGRGEGEQYF
TGCGGTGTTGAAGATCGGGGTCGGGGGGAAGGAGAGCAGTACTTC
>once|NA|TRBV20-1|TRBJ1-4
CSARPRSGTTNEKPFF
TGCAGTGCTAGACCCCGTAGCGGAACAACTAATGAAAAACCGTTTTTT
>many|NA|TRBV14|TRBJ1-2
CASSLRGFYGYTF
TGTGCCAGCAGCCTTAGGGGTTTTTATGGCTACACCTTC
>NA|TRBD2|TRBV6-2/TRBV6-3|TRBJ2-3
CASSNSGNPTDTQYF
TGTGCCAGCAGTAATAGCGGGAATCCCACAGATACGCAGTATTTT
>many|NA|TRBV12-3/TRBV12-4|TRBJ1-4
CASSRGGEKLFF
TGTGCCAGCAGTAGGGGCGGGGAAAAACTGTTTTTT
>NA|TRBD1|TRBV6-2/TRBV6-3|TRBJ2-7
CAGSYGPPGGYSEQYF
TGTGCCGGCAGTTACGGGCCTCCAGGGGGCTATTCCGAGCAATACTTC
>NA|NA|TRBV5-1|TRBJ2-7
CASSLAGPKYF
TGCGCCAGCAGCTTGGCCGGTCCGAAGTACTTC
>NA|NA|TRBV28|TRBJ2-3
CASSFSPDAQYF
TGTGCCAGCAGTTTTTCGCCAGATGCTCAGTATTTT
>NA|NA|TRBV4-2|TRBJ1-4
CATSQDLQGEKLFF
TGTGCTACCAGCCAAGACCTACAGGGTGAAAAACTCTTTTTT
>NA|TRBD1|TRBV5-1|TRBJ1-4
CASSQPGQGNEKLFF
TGCGCCAGCAGCCAGCCGGGACAGGGTAATGAAAAACTGTTTTTT
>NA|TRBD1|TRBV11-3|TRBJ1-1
CASTFSGQWLLNTEAFF
TGTGCCAGCACCTTTTCGGGACAGTGGCTCTTGAACACTGAAGCTTTCTTT
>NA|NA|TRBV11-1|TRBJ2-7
CASSLAIRDSSYEQYF
TGTGCCAGTAGCTTAGCGATTCGTGACAGCTCCTATGAGCAGTACTTC
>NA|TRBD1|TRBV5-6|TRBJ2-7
CASSSSGQVTYEQYF
TGTGCCAGCAGCTCGAGTGGACAGGTTACCTACGAGCAGTACTTC
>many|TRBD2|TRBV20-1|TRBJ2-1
CSASPSGRGYEQFF
TGCAGTGCTAGTCCTAGCGGGCGAGGCTATGAGCAGTTCTTC
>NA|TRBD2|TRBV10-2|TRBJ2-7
CASIGTRLAGVGSSYEQYF
TGCGCCAGCATTGGTACGCGGCTAGCGGGAGTAGGAAGCTCCTACGAGCAGTACTTC
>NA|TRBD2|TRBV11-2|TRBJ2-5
CASSLNLGLAGQETQYF
TGTGCTAGCAGCTTAAATCTAGGACTAGCGGGGCAAGAGACCCAGTACTTC
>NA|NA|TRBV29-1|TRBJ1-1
CSVAQELPLNTEAFF
TGCAGCGTTGCACAGGAGTTACCGCTTAACACTGAAGCTTTCTTT
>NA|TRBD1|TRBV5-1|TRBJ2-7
CASSLRQGSNDEQYF
TGCGCCAGCAGCTTGCGACAGGGAAGCAACGACGAGCAGTACTTC
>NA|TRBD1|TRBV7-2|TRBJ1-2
CASTTGGTPGYTF
TGTGCCAGCACCACAGGGGGGACTCCTGGCTACACCTTC
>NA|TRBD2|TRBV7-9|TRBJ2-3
CASSTGTSGGAWRDTQYF
TGTGCCAGCAGCACGGGGACTAGCGGGGGGGCCTGGAGAGATACGCAGTATTTT
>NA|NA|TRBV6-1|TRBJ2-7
CTSSEDYGMGSYEQYF
TGTACCAGCAGTGAAGATTATGGGATGGGATCCTACGAGCAGTACTTC
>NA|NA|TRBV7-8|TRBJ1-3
CASSLPTSFSGNTIYF
TGTGCCAGCAGCCTACCGACATCATTCTCTGGAAACACCATATATTTT
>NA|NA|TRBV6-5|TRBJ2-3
CASTRGTTDRDTQYF
TGTGCCAGCACGAGGGGGACTACCGACAGAGATACGCAGTATTTT